This TCR beta chain was captured by sequencing in a study of blood T cell repertoires in COVID-19. Across the study: From T cells, B-cell-depleted T cells, or PBMCs came the material, which was cDNA or gDNA.

The CDR3 is made up of 11 amino acids. V lost 2 bases to trimming and J lost 9 bases, with 7 bases between them. CDR1 is MDHEN and CDR2 is SYDVKM in the germline V gene. Source study methods: Nucleated cell counts were estimated from reference gene primer amplification. Using immunoSEQ multiplex PCR, the repertoire was profiled, and TCRdb retains in-frame clones only, with some absent. D and trimming were read from the DNA, whereas the V and J calls and clone size are those reported in that table. The repertoire holds over 400,000 clones, with approximately 85% as singletons. Sequences were obtained from peripheral blood. The source is a human donor in a cohort sampled during active COVID-19. The chain uses TRBV28 and TRBJ1-1, with D hard to call. CDR3 residues: CASSLRGKAFF. Written as DNA, the CDR3 is TGTGCCAGCAGTTTACGCGGGAAAGCTTTCTTT.